Listed here are 29 T cell receptor beta chains from one sample, sequenced in a study of blood T cell repertoires in COVID-19. Clones were sequenced by immunoSEQ multiplex PCR, and TCRdb holds only the in-frame ones, with some missing. The table shows 200,000 or so clones, with about nine tenths occurring only once. The sample consisted of peripheral blood. The receptors here all came from a woman in her 70s with acute or convalescent COVID-19.

This chain links TRBV7-9 with TRBJ2-7, with 7 bases that match TRBD1. The CDR3 runs to 17 residues. The V and J ends lost 2 bases and 2 bases, in that order; junction bases with no gene match: 12. Germline V CDR1 and CDR2: SEHNR, FQNEAQ (reference sequence). CDR3 amino acids: CASSLRAHTTGPYEQYF. CDR3 DNA sequence: TGTGCCAGCAGCTTAAGGGCGCATACGACAGGGCCCTACGAGCAGTACTTC.

This clone was observed once. The chain joins TRBV3-1 (or the pseudogene TRBV3-2) to TRBJ1-4, with D perhaps matching TRBD1 (5 bases). Germline loops: CDR1 LGHDT, CDR2 YNNKEL (reference sequence). CDR3 length: 14 amino acids. Trimming pared 0 bases from V and 8 bases from J, leaving 10 bases between. The CDR3 region is CASSQDLRGEKLFF. Written as DNA, the CDR3 is TGTGCCAGCAGCCAAGATTTAAGGGGCGAAAAACTGTTTTTT.

This chain links TRBV19 with TRBJ1-2; a possible D gene is TRBD1 (6 bases). V was pared by 3 bases and J by 4 bases, with 15 bases between. The CDR3 consists of 15 residues. The V gene's germline CDR1 is LNHDA and CDR2 SQIVND (reference sequence). The CDR3 spells CASSMSRGTTYGYTF. The DNA for the CDR3 is TGTGCCAGTAGTATGTCCAGGGGAACTACCTATGGCTACACCTTC.

This clone has a handful of counts. The chain joins TRBV28 to TRBJ1-5; no firm D call. V shed 6 bases and J shed 7 bases, with 10 bases lying between them. The CDR3 runs 12 residues. Germline CDR1 is MDHEN and CDR2 is SYDVKM. As DNA, the CDR3 is TGTGCCAGCAGCCTTGAGGTGCAGCCCCAGCATTTT. Its protein product is CASSLEVQPQHF. Supplemented by reference TRBV28 and TRBJ1-5, the full variable domain reads DVKVTQSSRYLVKRTGEKVFLECVQDMDHENMFWYRQDPGLGLRLIYFSYDVKMKEKGDIPEGYSVSREKKERFSLILESASTNQTSMYLCASSLEVQPQHFGDGTRLSIL.

This sequence joins TRBV19 and TRBJ1-2, with D possibly being TRBD1 (5 bases). Germline-derived CDR1 and CDR2 are LNHDA and SQIVND (reference sequence). The CDR3 is 16 residues long. Trimming left V 6 bases short and J 0 bases short, with 17 bases between. CDR3 residues: CASSIHRTPTNYGYTF. The CDR3 nucleotides are TGTGCCAGTAGCATACACAGGACCCCTACTAACTATGGCTACACCTTC.

The J gene is TRBJ1-2, the V gene TRBV18, with D perhaps TRBD1 (5 bases). The CDR3 extends over 15 amino acids. V lost 3 bases, J lost 8 bases, and 19 bases lay in between. Germline loops: CDR1 KGHSH, CDR2 LQKENI. The CDR3 region has the DNA TGTGCCAGCTCACCGTGGGTTGGAGGGGCCGAAGGCTACACCTTC. Its translation: CASSPWVGGAEGYTF.

This clone was picked up one time. This rearrangement joins TRBV6-5 to TRBJ2-2; D uncertain. This CDR3 is 14 amino acids long. V lost 7 bases, J lost 4 bases, and 13 bases lay in between. From germline, CDR1 is MNHEY and CDR2 SVGAGI. DNA of the CDR3: TGTGCCAGCACCGCTGAGACTTTCACCGGGGAGCTGTTTTTT. Protein product: CASTAETFTGELFF.

The V gene is TRBV19, the J gene TRBJ2-1; 8 nucleotides align to TRBD2. The CDR3 is 15 amino acids. From germline, CDR1 is LNHDA and CDR2 SQIVND (reference sequence). V lost 7 bases and J lost 5; bases outside the gene matches: 10. The chain's CDR3 is CASKPGTREDNEQFF. CDR3 nucleotide sequence: TGTGCCAGTAAACCCGGGACTAGGGAGGACAATGAGCAGTTCTTC.

The chain joins TRBV19 to TRBJ2-7; 14 nucleotides agree with TRBD2. Germline V CDR1 and CDR2: LNHDA, SQIVND (reference sequence). Trimming took 5 bases from V and 5 from J; bases not matched to a gene: 2. This CDR3 is built from 14 residues. The CDR3 loop reads CASSVGLAGDEQYF. The CDR3 bases are TGTGCCAGTAGTGTGGGACTAGCGGGAGACGAGCAGTACTTC.

This clone was picked up one time. The chain is built from TRBV2 and TRBJ1-2; 9 bases map to TRBD1. V gave up 9 bases and J gave up 4 bases; unmatched junction bases: 9. CDR3 length equals 14 residues. Germline-derived CDR1 and CDR2 are SNHLY and FYNNEI. DNA for the CDR3: TGTGCCAGTACTTTGACAGGGGGGGCCTATGGCTACACCTTC. Its translation is CASTLTGGAYGYTF.

The genes are TRBV5-1 and TRBJ2-3; 7 bases fit TRBD1. The V gene end was trimmed by 1 base and the J gene end by 5 bases; junction bases not matched to a gene: 4. CDR3 size: 14 residues. Germline values: CDR1 SGHRS, CDR2 YFSETQ. In DNA, the CDR3 is TGCGCCAGCAGCTTGAGGTCAGGGGGAGATACGCAGTATTTT. Its protein is CASSLRSGGDTQYF.

The chain uses TRBV13 and TRBJ2-2, with D perhaps matching TRBD2 (5 bases). The length of the CDR3 is 17 residues. Germline V CDR1 and CDR2: PRHDT, FYEKMQ (reference sequence). V lost 3 bases to trimming and J lost 9 bases, with 23 bases between them. The CDR3 reads CASSFSRTRTPQRELFF. DNA for the CDR3: TGTGCCAGCAGCTTTTCCCGCACCAGGACTCCCCAGAGGGAGCTGTTTTTT. Full variable domain (missing parts from reference TRBV13 and TRBJ2-2): AAGVIQSPRHLIKEKRETATLKCYPIPRHDTVYWYQQGPGQDPQFLISFYEKMQSDKGSIPDRFSAQQFSDYHSELNMSSLELGDSALYFCASSFSRTRTPQRELFFGEGSRLTVL.

A few counts support this clone. This CDR3 is CASSSRALSGANVLTF. The CDR3 coding sequence is TGCGCCAGCAGCTCGCGAGCCCTCTCTGGGGCCAACGTCCTGACTTTC. J is TRBJ2-6 and V is TRBV4-1; D call uncertain. The CDR3 has 16 residues. Trimming stripped 5 bases from V and 0 bases from J, with 11 bases between. The germline CDR1 and CDR2 sequences are MGHRA and YSYEKL.

The V call is TRBV5-4, the J call TRBJ1-6; 9 positions agree with TRBD1. The V and J ends lost 4 bases and 6 bases, in that order; junction bases with no gene match: 2. Germline values: CDR1 SGHNT, CDR2 YYREEE (reference sequence). The CDR3 covers 14 residues. The CDR3 spells CASSQQGANSPLHF. The CDR3 coding sequence is TGTGCCAGCAGCCAACAGGGGGCTAATTCACCCCTCCACTTT.

There are a few counts of this clone. This same CDR3 is encoded by further DNA sequences in the sample. The chain links TRBV3-1 (or the pseudogene TRBV3-2) to TRBJ1-1; a possible D gene is TRBD1 (5 bases). The germline CDR1 and CDR2 sequences are LGHDT and YNNKEL (reference sequence). Deletions cut 2 bases from V and 1 base from J, with 5 bases between. This CDR3 comprises 13 residues. The CDR3 spells CASSQQGNTEAFF. The CDR3 DNA is TGTGCCAGCAGCCAACAGGGGAACACTGAAGCTTTCTTT.

The CDR3 region has the DNA TGCGCCAGCAGTGAGTCAGTTAGTTCCAAAGCTTTCTTT. Residues: CASSESVSSKAFF. The V and J genes are TRBV10-1 and TRBJ1-1, with unresolved D. The CDR3 spans 13 residues. V was clipped by 0 bases and J by 9 bases, with 11 bases between them. The germline gives CDR1 WNHNN, CDR2 SYGVQD (reference sequence).

V and J are TRBV6-5 and TRBJ1-4; D ambiguous. The CDR3 length is 13 residues. CDR1 and CDR2 (germline): MNHEY, SVGAGI. Trimming removed 3 bases at V and 8 bases at J, with 10 bases between. For the CDR3, the DNA is TGTGCCAGCAGTTATAGGGCGGGAGAAAAACTGTTTTTT. Amino acid sequence: CASSYRAGEKLFF.

V gene TRBV19 combines with J gene TRBJ1-2, with 7 bases aligning to TRBD1. The junction had 13 bases not matched to a gene; V was cut back by 5 bases and J by 4 bases. Germline V lookup: CDR1 LNHDA, CDR2 SQIVND (reference sequence). The CDR3 has 16 amino acids. CDR3 sequence reads: CASSPLGTAKVYGYTF. Written as DNA, the CDR3 is TGTGCCAGTAGTCCTCTCGGGACAGCCAAGGTCTATGGCTACACCTTC.

This clone was detected once. This chain uses TRBV29-1 with TRBJ2-7; 11 bases map to TRBD1. CDR3 size: 12 residues. The V gene end was trimmed by 6 bases and the J gene end by 4 bases; junction bases not matched to a gene: 2. In germline, CDR1 is SQVTM, CDR2 ANQGSEA. CDR3 amino acids: CSVGTGGYEQYF. In DNA form, the CDR3 reads TGCAGCGTAGGGACAGGGGGGTACGAGCAGTACTTC.

The rearrangement joins TRBV21-1 to TRBJ2-7; the D segment call TRBD1 is taken from the table without a DNA check. TRBV21-1 counts as a pseudogene. The CDR3 runs to 18 residues. CDR3 in amino acids: CASSKNAQGQPYSYEQYF. The CDR3 DNA is TGTGCCAGCAGCAAAAATGCTCAGGGGCAGCCCTACTCCTACGAGCAGTACTTC.

The V call is TRBV5-4, the J call TRBJ2-1, with TRBD2 matching over 7 bases. Germline trimming cut 0 bases from V and 4 bases from J; bases unmatched to any gene: 10. The CDR3 runs 17 residues. Germline V CDR1 and CDR2: SGHNT, YYREEE (reference sequence). The CDR3 spells CASSLVASSGLYNEQFF. As DNA, the CDR3 is TGTGCCAGCAGCTTGGTGGCGAGTAGCGGGCTGTACAATGAGCAGTTCTTC.

This clone was seen only a few times. V usage is TRBV6-5 and J usage is TRBJ1-4, with 7 bases lining up with TRBD1. Trimming removed 5 bases from V and 5 bases from J; junction bases left unmatched: 2. Germline V gives CDR1 MNHEY, CDR2 SVGAGI. The CDR3 runs to 13 residues. The DNA of the CDR3 is TGTGCCAGCAGTACGACAGGGAATGAAAAACTGTTTTTT. Translated: CASSTTGNEKLFF.

The chain carries TRBV20-1 and TRBJ2-7; 8 bases map to TRBD2. Germline lookup yields CDR1 DFQATT and CDR2 SNEGSKA (reference sequence). The ends lost 3 bases at V and 7 bases at J; junction bases unmatched: 17. The CDR3 is 16 residues long. In DNA form, the CDR3 reads TGCAGTGCTAGTCTGGCTAGCGGGCAGCTACGATGGGAGCAGTACTTC. As protein: CSASLASGQLRWEQYF.

This clone was observed a handful of times. The V gene is TRBV7-2, the J gene TRBJ2-7; perhaps TRBD2 as D (6 bases). V was clipped by 5 bases and J by 5 bases, with 10 bases between them. CDR1 and CDR2 from the germline V gene are SGHTA and FQGNSA. CDR3 length equals 12 residues. Here the CDR3 reads CASSADYHEQYF. As DNA, the CDR3 is TGTGCCAGCAGCGCGGACTACCACGAGCAGTACTTC.

The chain recombines TRBV6-5 with TRBJ2-2; TRBD2 matches 8 bases. CDR3 size: 14 residues. CDR1 and CDR2 (germline): MNHEY, SVGAGI. Unmatched junction bases numbered 7, after V lost 6 bases and J lost 7 bases. The CDR3 sequence is CASRASGGIGELFF. The CDR3 coding sequence is TGTGCCAGCAGGGCCAGCGGGGGCATCGGGGAGCTGTTTTTT.

The rearrangement links TRBV19 to TRBJ1-1; TRBD1 agrees at 9 bases. CDR1 and CDR2 (germline): LNHDA, SQIVND (reference sequence). The CDR3 contains 14 residues. Trimming cost V 7 bases and J 11 bases; bases outside gene matches: 14. The CDR3 DNA reads TGTGCCAGTAACCTTGGGACAGGGAAGTCAACGGCTTTCTTT. It codes for CASNLGTGKSTAFF.

V is TRBV19 and J is TRBJ1-5; D remains ambiguous. Germline lookup yields CDR1 LNHDA and CDR2 SQIVND (reference sequence). V was trimmed by 7 bases and J by 6 bases, leaving 16 bases between them. This CDR3 contains 14 residues. The CDR3 is CASKESPGGQPQHF. In DNA form, the CDR3 reads TGTGCCAGTAAGGAATCACCCGGAGGTCAGCCCCAGCATTTT.

This chain joins TRBV7-2 and TRBJ2-1; 10 positions agree with TRBD2. Germline lookup yields CDR1 SGHTA and CDR2 FQGNSA. V was pared by 4 bases and J by 10 bases, with 13 bases of the junction left unmatched. CDR3 length equals 16 residues. For the CDR3, the DNA is TGTGCCAGCAGCTCGATAGCGGGAGGACGGTGGAAGGAGCAGTTCTTC. It yields the protein CASSSIAGGRWKEQFF.

V gene TRBV4-2 combines with J gene TRBJ2-1, with 7 bases fitting TRBD1. The germline V gene has CDR1 LGHNA and CDR2 YNFKEQ. V lost 5 bases to trimming and J lost 9 bases; unmatched junction nucleotides: 7. This CDR3 region has 13 residues. CDR3 loop: CASSEWTGAEQFF. The CDR3 DNA is TGTGCCAGCAGCGAATGGACAGGTGCTGAGCAGTTCTTC.